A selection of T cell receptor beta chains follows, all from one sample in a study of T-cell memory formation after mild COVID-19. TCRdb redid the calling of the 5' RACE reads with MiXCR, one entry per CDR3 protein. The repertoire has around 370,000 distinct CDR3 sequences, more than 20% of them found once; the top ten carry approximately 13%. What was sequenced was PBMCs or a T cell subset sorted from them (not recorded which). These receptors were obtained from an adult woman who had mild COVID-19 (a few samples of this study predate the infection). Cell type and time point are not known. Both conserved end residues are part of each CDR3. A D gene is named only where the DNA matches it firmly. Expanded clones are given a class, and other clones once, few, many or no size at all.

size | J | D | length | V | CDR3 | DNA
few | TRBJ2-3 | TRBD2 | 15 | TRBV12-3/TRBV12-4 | CASSRLAGVQDTQYF | TGTGCCAGCAGTCGACTAGCGGGAGTACAAGATACGCAGTATTTT
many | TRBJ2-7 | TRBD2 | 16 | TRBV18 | CASSPPGTSVLYEQYF | TGTGCCAGCTCACCCCCCGGGACTAGCGTCCTGTACGAGCAGTACTTC
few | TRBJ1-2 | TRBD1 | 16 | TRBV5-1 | CASSTGTGIVNYGYTF | TGCGCCAGCAGCACGGGGACAGGGATCGTCAACTATGGCTACACCTTC
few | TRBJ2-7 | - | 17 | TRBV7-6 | CASSLERAGTTPYEQYF | TGTGCCAGCAGCTTAGAGAGGGCCGGGACCACACCCTACGAGCAGTACTTC
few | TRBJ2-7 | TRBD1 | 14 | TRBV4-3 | CASSQGQGDYEQYF | TGCGCCAGCAGCCAAGGCCAGGGGGACTACGAGCAGTACTTC
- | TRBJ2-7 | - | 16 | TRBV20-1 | CSARDTGTPSGAWQYF | TGCAGTGCTAGAGATACCGGGACACCCAGCGGGGCATGGCAGTACTTC
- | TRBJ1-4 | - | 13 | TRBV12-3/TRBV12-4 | CASTNGLAEKLFF | TGTGCCAGCACCAACGGACTGGCGGAAAAACTGTTTTTT
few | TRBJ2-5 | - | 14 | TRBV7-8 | CASSPGESQETQYF | TGTGCCAGCAGCCCAGGAGAGTCCCAAGAGACCCAGTACTTC
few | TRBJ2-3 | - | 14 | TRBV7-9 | CASSLTQATDTQYF | TGTGCCAGCAGCTTGACCCAGGCCACAGATACGCAGTATTTT
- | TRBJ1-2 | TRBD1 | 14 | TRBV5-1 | CASSVGQGSYGYTF | TGCGCCAGCAGCGTCGGACAGGGGAGCTATGGCTACACCTTC
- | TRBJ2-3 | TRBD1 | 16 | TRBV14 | CASSQVQGASADTQYF | TGTGCCAGCAGCCAAGTCCAGGGGGCGTCGGCAGATACGCAGTATTTT
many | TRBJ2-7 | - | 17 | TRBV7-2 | CASSLGAPRGRGYEQYF | TGTGCCAGCAGCTTAGGAGCCCCTAGGGGACGGGGTTACGAGCAGTACTTC
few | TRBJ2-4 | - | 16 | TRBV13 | CASSSRGRLAKNIQYF | TGTGCCAGCAGCTCTAGGGGAAGACTAGCCAAAAACATTCAGTACTTC
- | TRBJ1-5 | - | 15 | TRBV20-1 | CSARERASWNQPQHF | TGCAGTGCTAGAGAACGGGCGTCTTGGAATCAGCCCCAGCATTTT
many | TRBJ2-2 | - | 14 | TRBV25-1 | CASRPTGNTGELFF | TGTGCCAGCCGCCCTACAGGGAACACCGGGGAGCTGTTTTTT
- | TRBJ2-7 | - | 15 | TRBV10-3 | CAIRPEDREGYEQYF | TGTGCCATCAGACCGGAGGACAGGGAGGGTTACGAGCAGTACTTC
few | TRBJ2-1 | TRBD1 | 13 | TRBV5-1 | CASSPGQGAEQFF | TGCGCCAGCAGCCCGGGACAGGGGGCAGAGCAGTTCTTC
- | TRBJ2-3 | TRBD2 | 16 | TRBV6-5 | CASGPGTSGGPGTQYF | TGTGCCAGTGGCCCCGGGACTAGCGGGGGGCCAGGAACGCAGTATTTT
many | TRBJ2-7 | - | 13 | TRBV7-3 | CASSLRGFYEQYF | TGTGCCAGCAGCTTGCGAGGGTTTTACGAGCAGTACTTC
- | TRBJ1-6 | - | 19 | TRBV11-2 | CASSLDLLSRRDRASPLHF | TGTGCCAGCAGCTTAGATCTCCTTTCACGCAGGGATAGGGCATCACCCCTCCACTTT
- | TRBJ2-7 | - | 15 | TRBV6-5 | CASSYAHTPPDEQYF | TGTGCCAGCAGTTACGCCCACACTCCCCCGGACGAGCAGTACTTC
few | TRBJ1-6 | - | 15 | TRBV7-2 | CASSLVGAGPRPLHF | TGTGCCAGCAGCTTAGTAGGGGCAGGACCTAGGCCCCTCCACTTT
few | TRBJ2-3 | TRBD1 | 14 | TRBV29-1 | CSVATGAYTDTQYF | TGCAGCGTCGCAACAGGGGCTTACACAGATACGCAGTATTTT
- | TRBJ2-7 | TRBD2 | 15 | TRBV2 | CASRAGTSGIHEQYF | TGTGCCAGCAGGGCCGGGACTAGCGGGATTCACGAGCAGTACTTC
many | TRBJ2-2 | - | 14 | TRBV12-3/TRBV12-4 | CASSTVPMTGELFF | TGTGCCAGCAGCACGGTCCCCATGACCGGGGAGCTGTTTTTT
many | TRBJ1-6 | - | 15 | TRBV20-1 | CSASPTGAYNSPLHF | TGCAGTGCTTCCCCGACGGGGGCCTATAATTCACCCCTCCACTTT
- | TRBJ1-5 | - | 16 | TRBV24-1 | CATSSRRDGSNQPQHF | TGTGCCACCAGTTCCAGAAGGGATGGGAGCAATCAGCCCCAGCATTTT
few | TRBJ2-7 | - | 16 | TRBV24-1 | CATSDQDRSGSYEQYF | TGTGCCACCAGTGACCAAGACAGATCAGGGTCCTACGAGCAGTACTTC
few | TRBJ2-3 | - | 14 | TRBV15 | CATSRDRVSDTQYF | TGTGCCACCAGCAGAGACCGGGTATCAGATACGCAGTATTTT
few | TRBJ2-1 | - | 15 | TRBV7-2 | CASSVFGQSYNEQFF | TGTGCCAGCAGTGTGTTTGGACAATCCTACAATGAGCAGTTCTTC
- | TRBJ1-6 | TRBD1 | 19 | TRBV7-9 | CASSLNWVTGSSYNSPLHF | TGTGCCAGCAGCTTAAATTGGGTGACAGGGAGCTCCTATAATTCACCCCTCCACTTT
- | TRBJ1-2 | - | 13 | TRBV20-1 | CSAREAGKYGYTF | TGCAGTGCTAGAGAAGCAGGGAAATATGGCTACACCTTC
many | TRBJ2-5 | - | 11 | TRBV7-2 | CASTSTKAQYF | TGTGCCAGCACCAGTACAAAGGCCCAGTACTTC
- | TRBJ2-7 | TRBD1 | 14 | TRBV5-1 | CASAPTGEIYEQYF | TGCGCCAGCGCTCCAACAGGGGAAATCTACGAGCAGTACTTC
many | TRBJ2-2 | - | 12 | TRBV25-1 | CASSDHTGELFF | TGTGCCAGCAGTGACCACACCGGGGAGCTGTTTTTT
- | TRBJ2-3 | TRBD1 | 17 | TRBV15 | CATSRDAGTGTGDTQYF | TGTGCCACCAGCAGAGATGCCGGGACAGGGACCGGGGATACGCAGTATTTT
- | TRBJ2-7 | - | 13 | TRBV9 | CASSVGPSYEQYF | TGTGCCAGCAGCGTCGGACCCTCTTACGAGCAGTACTTC
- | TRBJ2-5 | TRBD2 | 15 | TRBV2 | CASRVTSGVQETQYF | TGTGCCAGCAGGGTTACTAGCGGGGTCCAAGAGACCCAGTACTTC
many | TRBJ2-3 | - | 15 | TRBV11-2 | CASSLARGGTDTQYF | TGTGCCAGCAGCTTAGCGCGAGGGGGGACAGATACGCAGTATTTT
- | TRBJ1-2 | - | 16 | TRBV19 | CASSIAWRGPVDGYTF | TGTGCCAGTAGTATAGCTTGGCGGGGGCCTGTGGATGGCTACACCTTC
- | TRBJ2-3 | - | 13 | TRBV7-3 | CASSPEAPDTQYF | TGTGCCAGCAGCCCCGAAGCACCAGATACGCAGTATTTT
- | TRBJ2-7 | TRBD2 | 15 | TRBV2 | CASSERPGLDYEQYF | TGTGCCAGCAGTGAGCGACCCGGACTAGACTACGAGCAGTACTTC
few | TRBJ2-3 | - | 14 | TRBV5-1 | CASSMGYSTDTQYF | TGCGCCAGCAGCATGGGTTATAGCACAGATACGCAGTATTTT
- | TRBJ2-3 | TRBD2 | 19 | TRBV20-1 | CSARDPIRLAGGTTDTQYF | TGCAGTGCTAGAGATCCGATCAGACTAGCGGGAGGAACCACAGATACGCAGTATTTT
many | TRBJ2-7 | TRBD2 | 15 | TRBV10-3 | CAIGGGAGKNYEQYF | TGTGCCATCGGGGGGGGAGCGGGGAAAAACTACGAGCAGTACTTC
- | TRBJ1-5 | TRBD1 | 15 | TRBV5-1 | CASSFGTGRNQPQHF | TGCGCCAGCAGCTTTGGGACAGGGAGGAATCAGCCCCAGCATTTT
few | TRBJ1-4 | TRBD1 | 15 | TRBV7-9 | CASSKTQGVEEKLFF | TGTGCCAGCAGCAAGACACAGGGGGTAGAGGAAAAACTGTTTTTT
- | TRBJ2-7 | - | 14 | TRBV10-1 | CASSERRSSDEQYF | TGCGCCAGCAGTGAGCGCAGGAGTTCGGACGAGCAGTACTTC
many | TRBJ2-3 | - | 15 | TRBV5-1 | CASFMDFSPGNTQYF | TGCGCCAGCTTCATGGACTTTTCTCCGGGGAATACGCAGTATTTT
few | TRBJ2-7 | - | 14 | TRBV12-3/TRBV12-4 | CASSFGPVSYEQYF | TGTGCCAGCAGTTTTGGCCCCGTCTCCTACGAGCAGTACTTC
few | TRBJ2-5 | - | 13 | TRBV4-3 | CASSQDRWETQYF | TGCGCCAGCAGCCAAGATCGGTGGGAGACCCAGTACTTC
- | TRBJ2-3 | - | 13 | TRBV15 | CATRSSGTDTQYF | TGTGCCACCAGGAGTAGTGGCACAGATACGCAGTATTTT
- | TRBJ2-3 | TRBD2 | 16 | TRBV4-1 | CASCASGGPRTDTQYF | TGCGCCAGCTGTGCTAGCGGGGGACCACGCACAGATACGCAGTATTTT
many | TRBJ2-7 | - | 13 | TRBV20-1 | CSAAVGGSYEQYF | TGCAGTGCTGCCGTGGGGGGCTCCTACGAGCAGTACTTC
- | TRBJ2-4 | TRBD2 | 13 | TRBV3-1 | CASSTPSGKVQYF | TGTGCCAGCAGCACCCCTAGCGGGAAGGTTCAGTACTTC
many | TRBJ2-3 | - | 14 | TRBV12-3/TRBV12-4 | CASSLGGREDTQYF | TGTGCCAGCAGTTTGGGGGGTCGGGAAGATACGCAGTATTTT